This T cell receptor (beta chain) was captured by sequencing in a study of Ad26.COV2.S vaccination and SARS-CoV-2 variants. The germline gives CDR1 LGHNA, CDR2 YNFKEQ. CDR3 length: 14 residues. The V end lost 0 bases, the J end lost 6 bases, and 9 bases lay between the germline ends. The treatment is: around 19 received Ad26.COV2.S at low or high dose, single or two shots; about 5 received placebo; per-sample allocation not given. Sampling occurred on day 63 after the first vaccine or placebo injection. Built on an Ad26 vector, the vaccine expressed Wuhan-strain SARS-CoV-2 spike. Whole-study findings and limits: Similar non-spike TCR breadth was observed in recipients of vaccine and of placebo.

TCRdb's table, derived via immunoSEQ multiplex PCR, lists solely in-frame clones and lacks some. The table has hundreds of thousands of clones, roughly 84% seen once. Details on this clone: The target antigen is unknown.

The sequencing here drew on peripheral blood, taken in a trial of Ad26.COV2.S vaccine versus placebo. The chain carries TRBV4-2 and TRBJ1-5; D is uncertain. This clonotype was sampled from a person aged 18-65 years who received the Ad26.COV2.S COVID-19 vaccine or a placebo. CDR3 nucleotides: TGTGCCAGCAGCCAAGACCGCCGGTTTCAGCCCCAGCATTTT. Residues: CASSQDRRFQPQHF.